This passage covers 32 T cell receptor beta chains from one sample sequenced in a study of cytomegalovirus exposure and HLA in healthy donors. Generated by immunoSEQ multiplex PCR, the TCRdb table keeps only in-frame clones and is missing some. This sample carries roughly 68,000 clones, roughly 96% of them seen once, and the ten largest clones take about 2.4%. Sequenced input: PBMCs. The receptors derive from a young man in good health and CMV-seronegative.

In this sample, this clone turned up once. V gene TRBV6-5 combines with J gene TRBJ2-6, with D uncertain. V dropped 7 bases and J dropped 4 bases, with 14 bases sitting between them. CDR1 and CDR2 (germline): MNHEY, SVGAGI. The CDR3 covers 15 residues. CDR3 region: CASKQLRPGANVLTF. The CDR3 DNA is TGTGCCAGCAAACAGCTCCGCCCGGGGGCCAACGTCCTGACTTTC.

The chain combines TRBV6-6 with TRBJ2-1, with D perhaps TRBD1 (5 bases). Trimming left V 5 bases short and J 7 bases short, with 9 bases between. CDR1 MNHNY and CDR2 SVGAGI come from the germline V gene (reference sequence). This CDR3 spans 12 amino acids. As DNA, the CDR3 is TGTGCCAGCAGTGTCCAGGGTAATGAGCAGTTCTTC. Translating gives CASSVQGNEQFF.

This chain joins TRBV13 and TRBJ2-7; 8 bases agree with TRBD1. Germline values: CDR1 PRHDT, CDR2 FYEKMQ (reference sequence). The CDR3 is 13 residues long. Trimming cost V 7 bases and J 4 bases; bases outside gene matches: 6. The CDR3 here is CASTGQGNYEQYF. CDR3 bases: TGTGCCAGCACTGGACAGGGAAATTACGAGCAGTACTTC.

V gene TRBV4-1 combines with J gene TRBJ1-5; possible D gene TRBD1, 6 bases. The V end was cut by 2 bases, the J end by 2 bases, with 16 bases between. The CDR3 length is 17 residues. Germline assignment: CDR1 MGHRA and CDR2 YSYEKL. In DNA form, the CDR3 reads TGCGCCAGCAGCCAACTGGGGGGGGGCAGTGGCAATCAGCCCCAGCATTTT. Residues: CASSQLGGGSGNQPQHF.

V and J are TRBV7-9 and TRBJ1-5, with D possibly TRBD1 on 5 matching bases. The CDR3 extends over 15 amino acids. Germline CDR1 is SEHNR and CDR2 is FQNEAQ (reference sequence). V lost 7 bases to trimming and J lost 7 bases, with 20 bases between them. CDR3 bases: TGTGCCAGCACCTCCTCTAACCCGGGGGGGCAGCCCCAGCATTTT. This sequence encodes CASTSSNPGGQPQHF.

CDR3 DNA sequence: TGCGCCAGCAGCTTGGGACAAGGGGGATTCGGGGAGACCCAGTACTTC. This translates into CASSLGQGGFGETQYF. The chain employs TRBV5-1 and TRBJ2-5; D may be TRBD1 (6 bases). Germline loops: CDR1 SGHRS, CDR2 YFSETQ. This CDR3 comprises 16 residues. The ends were cut back, 0 bases at V and 5 bases at J, with 17 bases in the middle.

The V call is TRBV27, the J call TRBJ2-5, with D possibly TRBD2 on 5 matching bases. The CDR3 runs 12 residues. Deletions cut 6 bases from V and 5 bases from J, with 10 bases between. CDR1 MNHEY and CDR2 SMNVEV come from the germline V gene (reference sequence). The CDR3 DNA is TGTGCCAGCAGAGGAGGCGGTGAGACCCAGTACTTC. Protein product: CASRGGGETQYF.

J is TRBJ2-4 and V is TRBV19; 9 nucleotides align to TRBD2. From germline, CDR1 is LNHDA and CDR2 SQIVND (reference sequence). The CDR3 sequence is 17 residues long. The trim removed 4 bases at V and 0 bases at J, leaving 7 bases unmatched. The CDR3 spells CASSKTTSGLAKNIQYF. DNA of the CDR3: TGTGCCAGTAGTAAAACGACTAGCGGTTTAGCCAAAAACATTCAGTACTTC.

The chain couples TRBV9 to TRBJ2-1, with 12 bases identical to TRBD1. Unmatched junction bases numbered 10, after V lost 4 bases and J lost 8 bases. Germline V gene data show CDR1 as SGDLS and CDR2 as YYNGEE. The length of the CDR3 is 16 residues. CDR3 coding DNA: TGTGCCAGCAGCTTCCGAACGGGACAGGGGGCCTATGAGCAGTTCTTC. Translated, it gives CASSFRTGQGAYEQFF.

The chain couples TRBV28 to TRBJ2-2; TRBD2 matches at 10 bases. The CDR3 is 15 amino acids. Germline values: CDR1 MDHEN, CDR2 SYDVKM. V lost 5 bases and J lost 3; bases outside the gene matches: 3. CDR3 residues: CASSLAGDYTGELFF. The CDR3 DNA is TGTGCCAGCAGTCTAGCGGGAGATTACACCGGGGAGCTGTTTTTT.

This chain uses TRBV9 with TRBJ2-1, with 12 positions matching TRBD2. The CDR3 extends over 16 amino acids. The junction had 7 bases not matched to a gene; V was cut back by 3 bases and J by 6 bases. Germline-derived CDR1 and CDR2 are SGDLS and YYNGEE. In nucleotides, the CDR3 is TGTGCCAGCAGCGCAAGACTAGCGGGAGAAGCCAATGAGCAGTTCTTC. Residues: CASSARLAGEANEQFF.

The rearrangement joins TRBV7-9 to TRBJ2-7; D gene unclear. The germline gives CDR1 SEHNR, CDR2 FQNEAQ (reference sequence). The CDR3 runs 12 residues. The ends were cut back, 8 bases at V and 5 bases at J, with 13 bases in the middle. Here the CDR3 DNA reads TGTGCCAGCTCACTCCTGAGGAACGAGCAGTACTTC. Translated, it gives CASSLLRNEQYF.

The V gene is TRBV6-1, the J gene TRBJ2-7; TRBD1 agrees at 7 bases. CDR3 length: 14 amino acids. CDR1 is MNHNS and CDR2 is SASEGT in the germline V gene. V was pared by 3 bases and J by 3 bases, with 5 bases of the junction left unmatched. This CDR3 is CASSDYRGSYEQYF. As DNA, the CDR3 is TGTGCCAGCAGTGACTACAGGGGAAGCTACGAGCAGTACTTC.

About this clone: This CDR3 is also generated by other DNA sequences in the sample. The J gene is TRBJ2-7, the V gene TRBV28; 7 bases line up with TRBD1. Germline V gene lookup returns CDR1 MDHEN and CDR2 SYDVKM. This CDR3 has 13 amino acids. After removal of 6 bases from V and 1 base from J, the junction contained 3 bases not matched to a gene. CDR3 protein: CASRLQGSYEQYF. The CDR3, as DNA: TGTGCCAGCAGGCTACAGGGGTCCTACGAGCAGTACTTC. The full variable domain, in which reference TRBV28 and TRBJ2-7 provide the parts outside the CDR3, is DVKVTQSSRYLVKRTGEKVFLECVQDMDHENMFWYRQDPGLGLRLIYFSYDVKMKEKGDIPEGYSVSREKKERFSLILESASTNQTSMYLCASRLQGSYEQYFGPGTRLTVT.

The chain couples TRBV7-3 to TRBJ2-7; D gene unclear. V lost 1 base and J lost 4, with 14 bases in between. There are 15 residues in the CDR3. Germline V lookup: CDR1 SGHTA, CDR2 FQGTGA. For the CDR3, the DNA is TGTGCCAGCAGCTTAAAACATAGCAGTAGTTACGAGCAGTACTTC. Amino acids: CASSLKHSSSYEQYF. Full variable domain (rest looked up from reference TRBV7-3 and TRBJ2-7): GAGVSQTPSNKVTEKGKYVELRCDPISGHTALYWYRQSLGQGPEFLIYFQGTGAADDSGLPNDRFFAVRPEGSVSTLKIQRTERGDSAVYLCASSLKHSSSYEQYFGPGTRLTVT.

The CDR3 spells CASSFGLAGVYEQYF. DNA of the CDR3: TGCGCCAGCAGCTTTGGACTAGCGGGAGTGTACGAGCAGTACTTC. The V and J genes are TRBV5-1 and TRBJ2-7, with 13 bases matching TRBD2. CDR1 is SGHRS, CDR2 YFSETQ, per germline. V shed 2 bases and J 4 bases; nucleotides not matched to a gene: 3. The CDR3 consists of 15 residues. The full variable domain, completed using reference TRBV5-1 and TRBJ2-7, is KAGVTQTPRYLIKTRGQQVTLSCSPISGHRSVSWYQQTPGQGLQFLFEYFSETQRNKGNFPGRFSGRQFSNSRSEMNVSTLELGDSALYLCASSFGLAGVYEQYFGPGTRLTVT.

The V call is TRBV10-1, the J call TRBJ2-3, with 10 bases identical to TRBD1. There are 15 residues in the CDR3. Looked up from germline, CDR1 is WNHNN and CDR2 is SYGVQD (reference sequence). With 3 bases clipped from V and 3 bases from J, the junction kept 3 bases outside the gene matches. The CDR3 region is CASSDGTGETDTQYF. For the CDR3, the DNA is TGCGCCAGCAGTGACGGGACAGGGGAAACAGATACGCAGTATTTT.

The chain uses TRBV7-2 and TRBJ2-7; 7 bases are a match to TRBD1. The V gene end was trimmed by 5 bases and the J gene end by 0 bases; junction bases not matched to a gene: 13. This CDR3 region has 17 residues. CDR1 is SGHTA, CDR2 FQGNSA, per germline. CDR3 DNA sequence: TGTGCCAGCAGCCCGGACAGGCCCCGTTTCCACTCCTACGAGCAGTACTTC. This translates into CASSPDRPRFHSYEQYF.

V is TRBV6-1 and J is TRBJ2-7; 7 nucleotides line up with TRBD1. Losses at the gene ends were 3 bases for V and 2 bases for J; bases not matched to a gene: 1. Germline CDR1 and CDR2: MNHNS and SASEGT. This CDR3 region has 13 residues. Written as DNA, the CDR3 is TGTGCCAGCAGTGACGGACAGGCCTACGAGCAGTACTTC. Its protein product is CASSDGQAYEQYF.

V is TRBV13 and J is TRBJ2-3; TRBD1 aligns across 10 bases. This CDR3 is built from 16 residues. Germline CDR1 PRHDT, CDR2 FYEKMQ (reference sequence). The V and J ends lost 4 bases and 0 bases, in that order; junction bases with no gene match: 4. CDR3 in DNA: TGTGCCAGCAGCTCTCGGGACAGGGGTAGCACAGATACGCAGTATTTT. Translated: CASSSRDRGSTDTQYF.

The CDR3 nucleotides read TGTGCCAGCAGTCAACAGGGGGCGGTGAAGGGACTGTTTTTT. Amino acids: CASSQQGAVKGLFF. The chain carries TRBV6-5 and TRBJ1-4; 9 positions match TRBD1. CDR3 length equals 14 residues. CDR1 is MNHEY and CDR2 is SVGAGI in the germline V gene. With V trimmed by 5 bases and J by 13 bases, 11 bases remained unmatched.

V usage is TRBV30 and J usage is TRBJ1-4; no clear D gene. V lost 4 bases, J lost 3 bases, and 9 bases lay in between. In germline, CDR1 is GTSNPN, CDR2 SVGIG (reference sequence). The CDR3 has 13 residues. The CDR3: CAWTQRANEKLFF. The DNA for the CDR3 is TGTGCCTGGACTCAGAGGGCTAATGAAAAACTGTTTTTT.

This chain uses TRBV6-1 with TRBJ2-3; a possible D gene is TRBD2 (7 bases). This CDR3 contains 14 residues. With 4 bases removed from V and 4 bases from J, the gap between germline ends came to 12 bases. Germline loops: CDR1 MNHNS, CDR2 SASEGT. CDR3 coding DNA: TGTGCCAGCAGTGTCGGGGGGCGCGCAGATACGCAGTATTTT. Protein sequence: CASSVGGRADTQYF.

The chain joins TRBV11-3 to TRBJ2-2, with a possible D match to TRBD1 (5 bases). Trimming took off 1 base at V and 1 base at J, with 13 bases between the two ends. Per germline, CDR1 SGHNT and CDR2 YENEEA. There are 17 residues in the CDR3. The CDR3 DNA reads as TGTGCCAGCAGCTTAGGTATTTTCCAGGGGAACACCGGGGAGCTGTTTTTT. Translating it yields CASSLGIFQGNTGELFF.

This sequence joins TRBV28 and TRBJ2-1; 13 bases match TRBD2. CDR1 and CDR2 (germline): MDHEN, SYDVKM. This CDR3 is 18 amino acids long. V shed 2 bases and J 5 bases; nucleotides not matched to a gene: 9. The CDR3 DNA reads as TGTGCCAGCAGTTTAGGTCTCACTAGCGGGAGGGCCCACAATGAGCAGTTCTTC. Protein sequence: CASSLGLTSGRAHNEQFF.

The rearrangement joins TRBV6-5 to TRBJ2-7; TRBD1 matches 7 bases. Germline V lookup: CDR1 MNHEY, CDR2 SVGAGI. This CDR3 contains 13 residues. J gave up 7 bases and V 3 bases, and 6 bases lay outside the gene matches. The CDR3 here is CASSYKGAREQYF. DNA of the CDR3: TGTGCCAGCAGTTATAAGGGGGCAAGGGAGCAGTACTTC.

The rearrangement uses TRBV27 and TRBJ1-5; 9 positions match TRBD1. Trimming at V came to 5 bases and at J to 6 bases, leaving 5 bases not matched to a gene. The V gene's germline CDR1 is MNHEY and CDR2 SMNVEV (reference sequence). This CDR3 region has 14 residues. The DNA of the CDR3 is TGTGCCAGCAGTCTCACAGGGGGCGGTCAGCCCCAGCATTTT. Translation: CASSLTGGGQPQHF.

The chain joins TRBV7-8 to TRBJ2-1, with 11 bases identical to TRBD1. The J segment lost 4 bases and the V segment lost 5 bases, leaving 4 bases of the junction unmatched. CDR1 and CDR2 (germline): SGHVS, FQNEAQ. There are 15 residues in the CDR3. CDR3 residues: CASSVDRGLYNEQFF. The CDR3 nucleotides read TGTGCCAGCAGCGTGGACAGGGGGCTATACAATGAGCAGTTCTTC.

The rearrangement uses TRBV20-1 and TRBJ2-7; the D gene is possibly TRBD2 (5 bases). The CDR3 covers 11 residues. V was cut by 7 bases and J by 5 bases, with 12 bases left in between. CDR1 DFQATT and CDR2 SNEGSKA come from the germline V gene (reference sequence). The CDR3 here is CSVSKGDEQYF. The CDR3 DNA is TGCAGTGTTTCGAAGGGAGACGAGCAGTACTTC.

The chain links TRBV15 to TRBJ1-1; D uncertain. This CDR3 contains 14 residues. With 0 bases removed from V and 0 bases from J, the gap between germline ends came to 5 bases. Germline V CDR1 and CDR2: LNHNV, YYDKDF (reference sequence). The CDR3: CATSRDLVNTEAFF. The CDR3 region has the DNA TGTGCCACCAGCAGAGACCTTGTGAACACTGAAGCTTTCTTT.

The V call is TRBV27, the J call TRBJ1-2, with 10 nucleotides matching TRBD1. The CDR3 sequence is 16 residues long. CDR1 is MNHEY and CDR2 is SMNVEV in the germline V gene (reference sequence). Losses at the gene ends were 0 bases for V and 4 bases for J; bases not matched to a gene: 5. CDR3 sequence (DNA): TGTGCCAGCAGTTTATCGGGGGACAGGGGCACCTATGGCTACACCTTC. This sequence encodes CASSLSGDRGTYGYTF.

V usage is TRBV5-4 and J usage is TRBJ2-6; 7 bases are shared with TRBD2. V lost 0 bases to trimming and J lost 0 bases; unmatched junction nucleotides: 3. The germline V gene has CDR1 SGHNT and CDR2 YYREEE (reference sequence). The CDR3 has 17 residues. In DNA, the CDR3 is TGTGCCAGCAGCTTGGGGGGAGGGCACTCTGGGGCCAACGTCCTGACTTTC. Residues: CASSLGGGHSGANVLTF.